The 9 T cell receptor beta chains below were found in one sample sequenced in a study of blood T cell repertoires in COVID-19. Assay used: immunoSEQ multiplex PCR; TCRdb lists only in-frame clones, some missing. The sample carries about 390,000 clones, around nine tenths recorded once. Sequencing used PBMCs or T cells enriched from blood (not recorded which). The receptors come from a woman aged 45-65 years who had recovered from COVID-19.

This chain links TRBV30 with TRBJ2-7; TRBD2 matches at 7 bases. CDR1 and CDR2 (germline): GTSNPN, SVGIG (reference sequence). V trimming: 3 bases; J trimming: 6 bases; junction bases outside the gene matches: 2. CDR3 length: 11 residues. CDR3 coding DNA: TGTGCCTGGAGGGGAGGGGTCGAGCAGTACTTC. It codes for CAWRGGVEQYF.

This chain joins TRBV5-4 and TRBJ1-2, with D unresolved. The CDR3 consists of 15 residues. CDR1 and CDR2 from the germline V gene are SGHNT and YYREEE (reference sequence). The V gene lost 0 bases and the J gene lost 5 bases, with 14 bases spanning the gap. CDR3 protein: CASSLARVGFYGYTF. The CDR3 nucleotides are TGTGCCAGCAGCTTGGCCCGGGTGGGTTTTTATGGCTACACCTTC.

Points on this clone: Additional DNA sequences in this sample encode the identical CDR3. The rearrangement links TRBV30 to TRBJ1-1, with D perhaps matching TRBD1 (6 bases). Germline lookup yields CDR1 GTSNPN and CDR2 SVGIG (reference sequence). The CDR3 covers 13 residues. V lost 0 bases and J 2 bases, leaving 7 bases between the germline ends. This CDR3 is CAWSVDSNTEAFF. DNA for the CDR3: TGTGCCTGGAGTGTGGACAGCAACACTGAAGCTTTCTTT.

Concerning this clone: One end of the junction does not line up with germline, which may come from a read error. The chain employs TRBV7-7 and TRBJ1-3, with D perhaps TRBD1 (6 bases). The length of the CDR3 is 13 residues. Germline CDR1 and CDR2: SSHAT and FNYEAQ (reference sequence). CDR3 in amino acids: CASSPDRGNTIYF. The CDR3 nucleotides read TGTGCTAGCAGCCCCGACAGGGGAAACACCATATATTTT.

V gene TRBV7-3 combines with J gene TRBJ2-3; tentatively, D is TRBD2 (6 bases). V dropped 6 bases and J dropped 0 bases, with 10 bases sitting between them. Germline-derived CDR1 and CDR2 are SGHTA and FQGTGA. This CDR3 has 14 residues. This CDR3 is CASSSGTSTDTQYF. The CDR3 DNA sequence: TGTGCCAGCAGTTCCGGGACTAGCACAGATACGCAGTATTTT.

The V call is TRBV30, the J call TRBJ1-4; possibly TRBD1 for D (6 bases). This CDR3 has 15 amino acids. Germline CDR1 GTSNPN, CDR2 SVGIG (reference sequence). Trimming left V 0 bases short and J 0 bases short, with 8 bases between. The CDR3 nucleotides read TGTGCCTGGAGTGTGGGACATGCAACTAATGAAAAACTGTTTTTT. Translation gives CAWSVGHATNEKLFF.

DNA of the CDR3: TGTGCCAGCACTGGTGGGGGGGGGACTGAAGCTTTCTTT. Protein product: CASTGGGGTEAFF. The chain couples TRBV3-1 (or the pseudogene TRBV3-2) to TRBJ1-1, with D possibly being TRBD1 (5 bases). V lost 7 bases, J lost 5 bases, and 14 bases lay in between. This CDR3 is 13 amino acids long. Germline V gene lookup returns CDR1 LGHDT and CDR2 YNNKEL (reference sequence).

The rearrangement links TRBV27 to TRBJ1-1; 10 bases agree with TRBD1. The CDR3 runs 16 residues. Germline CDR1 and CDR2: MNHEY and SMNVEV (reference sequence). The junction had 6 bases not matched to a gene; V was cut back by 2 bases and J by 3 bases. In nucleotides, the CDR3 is TGTGCCAGCAGTTTAAGGGACAGGGGATTTGACACTGAAGCTTTCTTT. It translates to CASSLRDRGFDTEAFF.

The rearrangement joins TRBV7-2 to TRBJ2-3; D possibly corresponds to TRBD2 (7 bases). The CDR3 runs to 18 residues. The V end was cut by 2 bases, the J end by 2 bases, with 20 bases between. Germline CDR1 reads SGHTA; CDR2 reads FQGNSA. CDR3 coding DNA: TGTGCCAGCAGCTTAAGGGGGTGGGCTAGCGGCACCACAGATACGCAGTATTTT. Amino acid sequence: CASSLRGWASGTTDTQYF.